The 30 T cell receptor beta chains below were found in one sample sequenced in a study of T cells in Graves' hyperthyroidism and ophthalmopathy. TCR beta CDR3 regions were amplified from RNA. Researchers ran a first-round RT-PCR on the TCR CDR3 using the HTBI primer set. TCRdb redid the calling of the multiplex PCR reads with MiXCR, one entry per CDR3 protein. The repertoire holds roughly 380,000 distinct CDR3 sequences, with approximately 19% as singletons. Sequences were obtained from blood. All receptors come from a woman younger than 30 with Graves' hyperthyroidism.

This clonotype was counted many times. The chain recombines TRBV12-3 or TRBV12-4 with TRBJ1-1; a weak D match, TRBD1 (5 bases). This CDR3 region has 14 residues. V gave up 2 bases and J gave up 7 bases, with 14 bases separating them. CDR3 bases: TGTGCCAGCAGTTTAAGTTCAGGGATTGATGAAGCTTTCTTT. Its protein product is CASSLSSGIDEAFF.

The V call is TRBV5-4, the J call TRBJ2-5; D is unresolved. CDR3 length equals 15 residues. The germline V gene has CDR1 SGHNT and CDR2 YYREEE (reference sequence). Trimming left V 0 bases short and J 5 bases short, with 14 bases between. For the CDR3, the DNA is TGTGCCAGCAGCTTGGGGGGTACCGGGTCGGAGACCCAGTACTTC. Amino acid sequence: CASSLGGTGSETQYF.

This clonotype appeared a few times. This rearrangement joins TRBV3-1 to TRBJ2-2; D unclear. The CDR3 runs 13 residues. The V gene's germline CDR1 is LGHDT and CDR2 YNNKEL (reference sequence). The V end was cut by 0 bases, the J end by 6 bases, with 5 bases between. The CDR3 loop reads CASSQDWAGELFF. CDR3 sequence (DNA): TGTGCCAGCAGCCAAGACTGGGCCGGGGAGCTGTTTTTT.

This clonotype occurred many times. The chain carries TRBV7-6 and TRBJ2-7, with D perhaps being TRBD1 or TRBD2 (5 bases each). There are 17 residues in the CDR3. V gave up 6 bases and J gave up 2 bases, with 23 bases separating them. CDR1 and CDR2 (germline): SGHVS, FNYEAQ. CDR3 in amino acids: CASSHPYGALTTYEQYF. The CDR3 region has the DNA TGTGCCAGCAGTCACCCCTACGGGGCATTGACCACCTACGAGCAGTACTTC. Full variable domain (outside the CDR3, taken from reference TRBV7-6 and TRBJ2-7): GAGVSQSPRYKVTKRGQDVALRCDPISGHVSLYWYRQALGQGPEFLTYFNYEAQQDKSGLPNDRFSAERPEGSISTLTIQRTEQRDSAMYRCASSHPYGALTTYEQYFGPGTRLTVT.

V usage is TRBV19 and J usage is TRBJ1-6; D might be TRBD1 (5 bases). CDR1 is LNHDA, CDR2 SQIVND, per germline (reference sequence). CDR3 length equals 15 residues. V dropped 5 bases and J dropped 10 bases, with 18 bases sitting between them. In DNA, the CDR3 is TGTGCCAGTAGTGCGTCACAGGAGGTGCGATCACCCCTCCACTTT. It codes for CASSASQEVRSPLHF.

This clonotype was observed at least ten times. J is TRBJ1-1 and V is TRBV4-2, with 7 bases lining up with TRBD1. The germline V gene has CDR1 LGHNA and CDR2 YNFKEQ. The CDR3 covers 15 residues. J lost 4 bases, V lost 6 bases, and 11 bases had no gene match. This chain's CDR3 is CASRDIKGARTEAFF. The DNA for the CDR3 is TGTGCCAGCAGGGACATAAAGGGGGCGCGCACTGAAGCTTTCTTT.

This clonotype was counted ten times or more. The gene calls are TRBV20-1 and TRBJ1-1; a weak D match, TRBD1 (5 bases). Germline V gives CDR1 DFQATT, CDR2 SNEGSKA (reference sequence). V was clipped by 5 bases and J by 5 bases, with 9 bases between them. The CDR3 extends over 11 amino acids. The CDR3 protein is CSAWGGTEAFF. The CDR3 nucleotides are TGCAGTGCTTGGGGGGGGACTGAAGCTTTCTTT.

This clonotype has ten or more counts. The rearrangement uses TRBV28 and TRBJ1-1; D is unclear. Germline V gene lookup returns CDR1 MDHEN and CDR2 SYDVKM. V was clipped by 5 bases and J by 2 bases, with 15 bases between them. The CDR3 is 15 amino acids. The DNA of the CDR3 is TGTGCCAGCAGTACCCCTACGTCGGGTAACACTGAAGCTTTCTTT. This sequence encodes CASSTPTSGNTEAFF. Full variable domain (rest looked up from reference TRBV28 and TRBJ1-1): DVKVTQSSRYLVKRTGEKVFLECVQDMDHENMFWYRQDPGLGLRLIYFSYDVKMKEKGDIPEGYSVSREKKERFSLILESASTNQTSMYLCASSTPTSGNTEAFFGQGTRLTVV.

This clonotype was recorded many times. V gene TRBV12-3 or TRBV12-4 combines with J gene TRBJ2-6; D gene ambiguous. The V gene lost 7 bases and the J gene lost 3 bases, with 10 bases spanning the gap. The CDR3 contains 14 residues. In nucleotides, the CDR3 is TGTGCCAGCAACGAAGGGTTTGGGGCCAACGTCCTGACTTTC. Protein sequence: CASNEGFGANVLTF.

This clonotype was counted a few times. The chain carries TRBV11-2 and TRBJ2-2; D gene ambiguous. V lost 1 base and J 1 base, leaving 10 bases between the germline ends. This CDR3 is built from 16 residues. CDR1 is SGHAT, CDR2 FQNNGV, per germline. The CDR3 loop reads CASSLGWQQNTGELFF. For the CDR3, the DNA is TGTGCCAGCAGCTTAGGGTGGCAGCAGAACACCGGGGAGCTGTTTTTT.

The chain has TRBV4-1 and TRBJ1-2; no clear D gene. This CDR3 has 16 residues. Germline V gene sequence: CDR1 MGHRA, CDR2 YSYEKL. The V end lost 3 bases, the J end lost 8 bases, and 22 bases lay between the germline ends. Written as DNA, the CDR3 is TGCGCCAGCAGCCACCCCGTGGGAGGAAAAATGGTGGGCTACACCTTC. This encodes CASSHPVGGKMVGYTF.

In this sample, this clonotype turned up many times. This sequence joins TRBV27 and TRBJ1-3; 9 bases are shared with TRBD1. Germline loops: CDR1 MNHEY, CDR2 SMNVEV (reference sequence). CDR3 length: 15 amino acids. After removal of 8 bases from V and 4 bases from J, the junction contained 9 bases not matched to a gene. The CDR3 spells CASATDRGGGNTIYF. For the CDR3, the DNA is TGTGCCAGCGCTACCGACAGGGGGGGGGGAAACACCATATATTTT.

The sample holds one count of this clonotype. The chain carries TRBV30 and TRBJ2-4; no clear D. This CDR3 comprises 14 residues. The germline CDR1 and CDR2 sequences are GTSNPN and SVGIG (reference sequence). V shed 5 bases and J shed 2 bases, with 13 bases lying between them. DNA of the CDR3: TGTGCCTGGGGCCCTGATAACCCCAAAAACATTCAGTACTTC. It translates to CAWGPDNPKNIQYF.

This clonotype was seen repeatedly, ten times or more. The V call is TRBV24-1, the J call TRBJ2-2, with D uncertain. Trimming took 6 bases from V and 3 from J, leaving 7 bases between them. Per the germline V gene, CDR1 is KGHDR and CDR2 is SFDVKD. The CDR3 consists of 13 residues. The CDR3: CATSSPYTGELFF. CDR3 in DNA: TGTGCCACCAGTTCCCCGTACACCGGGGAGCTGTTTTTT.

This clonotype came up many times. V usage is TRBV29-1 and J usage is TRBJ1-2; a weak D match, TRBD1 (6 bases). The CDR3 totals 13 residues. V was clipped by 3 bases and J by 1 base, with 9 bases between them. Germline assignment: CDR1 SQVTM and CDR2 ANQGSEA. The chain's CDR3 is CSVEWGLNYGYTF. The CDR3, as DNA: TGCAGCGTTGAGTGGGGGCTTAACTATGGCTACACCTTC.

In this sample, this clonotype turned up many times. This chain connects TRBV12-3 or TRBV12-4 to TRBJ1-1; D call uncertain. The V end was cut by 7 bases, the J end by 8 bases, with 11 bases between. CDR3 length: 11 amino acids. CDR3 DNA: TGTGCCAGCAACGGCAGGCCCGAAGCTTTCTTT. Protein sequence: CASNGRPEAFF.

This clonotype was seen repeatedly, ten times or more. The chain uses TRBV5-1 and TRBJ1-1; D not resolved. Germline V gene data show CDR1 as SGHRS and CDR2 as YFSETQ. V gave up 5 bases and J gave up 2 bases, with 10 bases separating them. The CDR3 spans 13 residues. The CDR3 sequence is CASRTDGNTEAFF. CDR3 in DNA: TGCGCCAGCAGGACCGACGGTAACACTGAAGCTTTCTTT.

This clonotype has a count of ten or more. This chain joins TRBV11-3 and TRBJ1-1; TRBD1 is a possible D gene (5 bases). CDR3 length equals 13 residues. Trimming took off 5 bases at V and 9 bases at J, with 16 bases between the two ends. Germline V gene sequence: CDR1 SGHNT, CDR2 YENEEA. DNA of the CDR3: TGTGCCAGCAGCGAGGGGCAGGGCATGCAAGCTTTCTTT. Residues: CASSEGQGMQAFF.

This clonotype came up many times. The chain joins TRBV6-1 to TRBJ1-2; no clear D. The CDR3 extends over 12 amino acids. The germline gives CDR1 MNHNS, CDR2 SASEGT. Trimming took 8 bases from V and 9 from J, leaving 16 bases between them. CDR3 sequence reads: CASFSLLGSYTF. CDR3 coding DNA: TGTGCCAGCTTTTCCCTCCTGGGGAGCTACACCTTC.

The chain carries TRBV11-2 and TRBJ1-1, with TRBD1 matching 7 bases. The CDR3 is 13 amino acids. With V trimmed by 3 bases and J by 7 bases, 5 bases remained unmatched. The germline V gene encodes CDR1 SGHAT and CDR2 FQNNGV. The CDR3 spells CASSLTGRVEAFF. In DNA form, the CDR3 reads TGTGCCAGCAGCTTGACAGGGAGGGTTGAAGCTTTCTTT.

This clonotype was seen repeatedly, ten times or more. This chain links TRBV18 with TRBJ2-7; D call uncertain. Germline loops: CDR1 KGHSH, CDR2 LQKENI. The V end lost 3 bases, the J end lost 2 bases, and 5 bases lay between the germline ends. The CDR3 extends over 12 amino acids. The CDR3: CASSPPTYEQYF. The CDR3 DNA follows: TGTGCCAGCTCACCTCCTACCTACGAGCAGTACTTC.

This clonotype showed up many times. The V call is TRBV28, the J call TRBJ2-2; TRBD2 might be the D (6 bases). V shed 8 bases and J shed 1 base, with 11 bases lying between them. The germline V gene encodes CDR1 MDHEN and CDR2 SYDVKM. The CDR3 runs 14 residues. CDR3 nucleotides: TGTGCCAGCCAGGGACTGAAGAACACCGGGGAGCTGTTTTTT. The encoded protein is CASQGLKNTGELFF.

The chain links TRBV20-1 to TRBJ2-7; 8 bases align to TRBD2. There are 13 residues in the CDR3. Losses at the gene ends were 4 bases for V and 1 base for J; bases not matched to a gene: 3. Germline CDR1 and CDR2: DFQATT and SNEGSKA (reference sequence). The CDR3: CSANREGSYEQYF. The CDR3 DNA is TGCAGTGCTAACCGGGAGGGTTCCTACGAGCAGTACTTC.

This rearrangement joins TRBV2 to TRBJ1-2; D is uncertain. The CDR3 covers 16 residues. Per the germline V gene, CDR1 is SNHLY and CDR2 is FYNNEI. V was shortened by 0 bases and J by 2 bases, with 13 bases between the two germline ends. The CDR3 region has the DNA TGTGCCAGCAGTGAAGCCGTGATAGGGAGAAACTATGGCTACACCTTC. Translated: CASSEAVIGRNYGYTF.

In this sample, this clonotype turned up many times. The chain links TRBV12-3 or TRBV12-4 to TRBJ1-5; 7 bases match TRBD1. The V and J ends lost 5 bases and 0 bases, in that order; junction bases with no gene match: 4. The CDR3 covers 15 residues. CDR3 in DNA: TGTGCCAGCAGTCTAAACAGGGGTAGCAATCAGCCCCAGCATTTT. Amino acid sequence: CASSLNRGSNQPQHF.

This clonotype appeared many times. This chain uses TRBV6-1 with TRBJ1-3, with D unresolved. The CDR3 has 14 residues. Trimming left V 0 bases short and J 8 bases short, with 11 bases between. Germline V gene data show CDR1 as MNHNS and CDR2 as SASEGT. This chain's CDR3 is CASSEANFGDTIYF. CDR3 nucleotides: TGTGCCAGCAGTGAAGCGAACTTTGGTGACACCATATATTTT.

This clonotype was detected ten times or more. The chain is built from TRBV6-1 and TRBJ1-1; D is undetermined. Germline CDR1 is MNHNS and CDR2 is SASEGT. The CDR3 consists of 15 residues. V lost 7 bases and J lost 0, with 15 bases in between. CDR3 loop: CASTPEGSLNTEAFF. CDR3 sequence (DNA): TGTGCCAGCACCCCCGAGGGCAGTTTGAACACTGAAGCTTTCTTT.

The V and J genes are TRBV28 and TRBJ1-2, with 7 bases fitting TRBD1. The germline V gene encodes CDR1 MDHEN and CDR2 SYDVKM. The CDR3 length is 14 residues. V dropped 7 bases and J dropped 4; count of bases not matched to a gene: 9. The CDR3 DNA follows: TGTGCCAGCAAACGGGGGGACAGACCCTATGGCTACACCTTC. This codes for CASKRGDRPYGYTF.

This clonotype was seen ten or more times. The chain joins TRBV12-3 or TRBV12-4 to TRBJ2-7, with D perhaps TRBD1 (5 bases). This CDR3 comprises 13 residues. Trimming left V 3 bases short and J 6 bases short, with 12 bases between. The CDR3 DNA reads as TGTGCCAGCAGTTTGAGCCAGGGAAGCGAGCAGTACTTC. Translation gives CASSLSQGSEQYF.

This chain joins TRBV7-2 and TRBJ1-2, with 8 bases that match TRBD1. J gave up 2 bases and V 6 bases, and 8 bases lay outside the gene matches. CDR1 is SGHTA, CDR2 FQGNSA, per germline. This CDR3 region has 15 residues. The DNA for the CDR3 is TGTGCCAGCAGGCACCAGGGGGCGAGGAACTATGGCTACACCTTC. Protein: CASRHQGARNYGYTF.